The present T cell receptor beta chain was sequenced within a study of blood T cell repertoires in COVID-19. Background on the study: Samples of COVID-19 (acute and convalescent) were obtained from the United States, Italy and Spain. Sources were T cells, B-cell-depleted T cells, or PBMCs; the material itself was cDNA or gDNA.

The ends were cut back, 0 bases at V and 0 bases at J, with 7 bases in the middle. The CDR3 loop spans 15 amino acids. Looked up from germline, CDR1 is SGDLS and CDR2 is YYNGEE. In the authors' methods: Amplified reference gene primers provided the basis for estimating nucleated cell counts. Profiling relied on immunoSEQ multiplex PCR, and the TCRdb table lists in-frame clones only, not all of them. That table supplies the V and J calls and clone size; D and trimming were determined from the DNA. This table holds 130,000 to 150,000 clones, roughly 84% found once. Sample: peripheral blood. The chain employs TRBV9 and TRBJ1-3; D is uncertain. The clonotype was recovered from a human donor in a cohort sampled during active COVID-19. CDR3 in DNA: TGTGCCAGCAGCGTAGGAGTATCCTCTGGAAACACCATATATTTT. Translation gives CASSVGVSSGNTIYF.